A selection of T cell receptor beta chains follows, all from one sample in a study of blood T cell repertoires in COVID-19. Clones were sequenced by immunoSEQ multiplex PCR, and TCRdb holds only the in-frame ones, with some missing. The sample gives some 200,000 clones, 70% to 90% of which show up once; around 2.2% is in the top ten. Material for sequencing was peripheral blood. The receptors stem from a woman in her 50s with acute or convalescent COVID-19. Each CDR3 is given with its conserved first and last residue. Each record gives: J gene, V gene, clone size, D gene, CDR3 protein, CDR3 DNA. A D gene is named only where the DNA matches it firmly. The size of a clone is reported for some rows only, either as once, few or many, or as a class for expanded clones.

TRBJ2-7	TRBV10-3	.	TRBD2	CAISGPAGGEQYF	TGTGCCATCAGTGGCCCAGCGGGGGGTGAGCAGTACTTC
TRBJ1-1	TRBV10-1	.	.	CASSESGDPAEAFF	TGCGCCAGCAGTGAGTCAGGGGATCCGGCTGAAGCTTTCTTT
TRBJ2-7	TRBV5-5	.	.	CASSQFYEQYF	TGTGCCAGCAGCCAGTTCTACGAGCAGTACTTC
TRBJ1-5	TRBV9	.	.	CASSVGSGGNGNQPQHF	TGTGCCAGCAGCGTAGGGTCCGGGGGGAACGGCAATCAGCCCCAGCATTTT
TRBJ1-4	TRBV14	.	TRBD1	CASRRQGRVEKLFF	TGTGCCAGCAGACGACAGGGGCGCGTTGAAAAACTGTTTTTT
TRBJ1-1	TRBV5-1	.	.	CASSLALEYTEAFF	TGCGCCAGCAGCTTGGCCCTAGAATACACTGAAGCTTTCTTT
TRBJ2-2	TRBV6-5	.	TRBD1	CASSYGDRVDTGELFF	TGTGCCAGCAGTTACGGGGACAGGGTGGACACCGGGGAGCTGTTTTTT
TRBJ2-1	TRBV14	.	TRBD2	CASSQGLAGYNEQFF	TGTGCCAGCAGCCAAGGACTAGCGGGGTACAATGAGCAGTTCTTC
TRBJ1-3	TRBV30	.	TRBD1	CAWMDRRSGNTIYF	TGTGCCTGGATGGACAGGAGGTCTGGAAACACCATATATTTT
TRBJ2-3	TRBV18	few	TRBD1	CASSPRTGSNTDTQYF	TGTGCCAGCTCACCCCGGACAGGGTCCAATACAGATACGCAGTATTTT
TRBJ2-1	TRBV6-5	.	TRBD2	CASSYSRGWAIEQFF	TGTGCCAGCAGTTACTCGCGGGGGTGGGCTATTGAGCAGTTCTTC
TRBJ2-4	TRBV30	.	TRBD2	CAWGGLGDIQYF	TGTGCCTGGGGGGGACTAGGAGACATTCAGTACTTC
TRBJ1-6	TRBV19	few	.	CASRGLLGGNSPLHF	TGTGCCAGTAGGGGACTACTTGGGGGGAATTCACCCCTCCACTTT
TRBJ2-1	TRBV27	.	.	CASSPFPYNEQFF	TGTGCCAGCAGTCCCTTCCCCTACAATGAGCAGTTCTTC
TRBJ1-2	TRBV7-9	.	TRBD1	CASSLGAGGSFYGYTF	TGTGCCAGCAGCTTAGGTGCAGGGGGCAGCTTCTATGGCTACACCTTC
TRBJ1-5	TRBV24-1	once	.	CATSDPNQPQHF	TGTGCCACCAGTGATCCGAATCAGCCCCAGCATTTT
TRBJ2-2	TRBV5-6	.	TRBD2	CASSLDLAGRTTGELFF	TGTGCCAGCAGCTTGGACTTAGCGGGACGGACAACCGGGGAGCTGTTTTTT
TRBJ2-1	TRBV5-1	.	.	CASSSGQMNNEQFF	TGCGCCAGCAGCTCCGGACAGATGAACAATGAGCAGTTCTTC
TRBJ2-2	TRBV7-7	.	TRBD1	CASSLFAGGPGELFF	TGTGCCAGCAGCTTATTCGCAGGGGGCCCCGGGGAGCTGTTTTTT
TRBJ2-5	TRBV20-1	.	.	CSARLRETQYF	TGCAGTGCTCGCCTGAGGGAGACCCAGTACTTC
TRBJ2-1	TRBV19	.	.	CCGLSEQFF	TGTTGTGGGCTAAGTGAGCAGTTCTTC
TRBJ2-1	TRBV7-2	.	.	CASSLSAVISYNEQFF	TGTGCCAGCAGCCTCTCGGCGGTAATCTCCTACAATGAGCAGTTCTTC
TRBJ2-1	TRBV29-1	.	TRBD2	CSAMTQAGVSYNEQFF	TGCAGCGCCATGACCCAAGCGGGGGTTTCCTACAATGAGCAGTTCTTC
TRBJ2-7	TRBV18	.	TRBD1	CASSPTPGQARTEQYF	TGTGCCAGCTCACCAACCCCGGGACAGGCCCGTACTGAGCAGTACTTC
TRBJ2-7	TRBV19	.	.	CASSETRGEQYF	TGTGCCAGTAGCGAAACTAGAGGCGAGCAGTACTTC
TRBJ2-5	TRBV6-5	.	.	CASTKGETQYF	TGTGCCAGCACCAAGGGGGAGACCCAGTACTTC